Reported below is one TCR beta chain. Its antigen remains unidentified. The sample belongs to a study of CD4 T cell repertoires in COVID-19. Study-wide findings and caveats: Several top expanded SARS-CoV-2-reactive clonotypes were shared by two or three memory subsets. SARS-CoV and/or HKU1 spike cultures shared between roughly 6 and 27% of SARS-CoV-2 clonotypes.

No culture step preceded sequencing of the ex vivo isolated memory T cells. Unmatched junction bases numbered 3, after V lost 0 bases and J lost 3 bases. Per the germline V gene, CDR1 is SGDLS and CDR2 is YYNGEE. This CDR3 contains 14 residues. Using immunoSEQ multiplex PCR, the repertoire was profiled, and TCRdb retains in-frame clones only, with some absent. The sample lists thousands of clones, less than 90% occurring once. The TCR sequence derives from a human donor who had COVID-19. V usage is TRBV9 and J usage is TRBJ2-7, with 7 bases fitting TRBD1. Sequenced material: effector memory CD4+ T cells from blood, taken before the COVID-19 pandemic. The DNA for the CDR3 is TGTGCCAGCAGCGTAGGGGCAGGGGGCTACGAGCAGTACTTC. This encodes CASSVGAGGYEQYF. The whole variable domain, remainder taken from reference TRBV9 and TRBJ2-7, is DSGVTQTPKHLITATGQRVTLRCSPRSGDLSVYWYQQSLDQGLQFLIQYYNGEERAKGNILERFSAQQFPDLHSELNLSSLELGDSALYFCASSVGAGGYEQYFGPGTRLTVT.